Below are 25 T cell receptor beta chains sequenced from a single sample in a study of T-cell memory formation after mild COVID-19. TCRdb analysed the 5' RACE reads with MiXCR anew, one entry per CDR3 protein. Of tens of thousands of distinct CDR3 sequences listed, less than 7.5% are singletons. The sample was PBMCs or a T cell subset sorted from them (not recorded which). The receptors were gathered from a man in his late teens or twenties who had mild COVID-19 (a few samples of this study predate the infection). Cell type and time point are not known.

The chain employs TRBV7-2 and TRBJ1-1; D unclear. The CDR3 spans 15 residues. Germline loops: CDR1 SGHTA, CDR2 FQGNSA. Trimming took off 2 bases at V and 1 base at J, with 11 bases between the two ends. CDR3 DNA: TGTGCCAGCAGCTTATCCGGACGGCAGAACACTGAAGCTTTCTTT. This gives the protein CASSLSGRQNTEAFF.

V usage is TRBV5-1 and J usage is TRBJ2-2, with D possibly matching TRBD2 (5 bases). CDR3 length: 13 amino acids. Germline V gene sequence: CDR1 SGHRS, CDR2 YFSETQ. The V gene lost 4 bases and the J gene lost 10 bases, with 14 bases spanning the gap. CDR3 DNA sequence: TGCGCCAGCAGCCTGGAGGCCTCCTTGGAGCTGTTTTTT. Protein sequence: CASSLEASLELFF.

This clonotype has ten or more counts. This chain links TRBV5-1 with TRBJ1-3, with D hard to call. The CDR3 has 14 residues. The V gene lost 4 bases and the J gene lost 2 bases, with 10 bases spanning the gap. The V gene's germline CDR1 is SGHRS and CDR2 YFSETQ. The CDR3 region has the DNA TGCGCCAGCAGCGCTGGGCAGACTGGAAACACCATATATTTT. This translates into CASSAGQTGNTIYF.

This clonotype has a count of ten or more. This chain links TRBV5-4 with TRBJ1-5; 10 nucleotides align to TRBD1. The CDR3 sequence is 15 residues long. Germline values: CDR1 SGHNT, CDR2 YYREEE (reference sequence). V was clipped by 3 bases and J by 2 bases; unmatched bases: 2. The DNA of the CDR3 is TGTGCCAGCAGCTCCGGGACAGGGGGCAATCAGCCCCAGCATTTT. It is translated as CASSSGTGGNQPQHF.

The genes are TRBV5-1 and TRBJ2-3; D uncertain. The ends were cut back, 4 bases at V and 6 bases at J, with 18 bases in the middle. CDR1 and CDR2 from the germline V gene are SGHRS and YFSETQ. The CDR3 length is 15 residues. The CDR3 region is CASSPSGTLGDTQYF. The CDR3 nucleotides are TGCGCCAGCAGCCCAAGTGGTACACTCGGGGATACGCAGTATTTT. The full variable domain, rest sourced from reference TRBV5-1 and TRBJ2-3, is KAGVTQTPRYLIKTRGQQVTLSCSPISGHRSVSWYQQTPGQGLQFLFEYFSETQRNKGNFPGRFSGRQFSNSRSEMNVSTLELGDSALYLCASSPSGTLGDTQYFGPGTRLTVL.

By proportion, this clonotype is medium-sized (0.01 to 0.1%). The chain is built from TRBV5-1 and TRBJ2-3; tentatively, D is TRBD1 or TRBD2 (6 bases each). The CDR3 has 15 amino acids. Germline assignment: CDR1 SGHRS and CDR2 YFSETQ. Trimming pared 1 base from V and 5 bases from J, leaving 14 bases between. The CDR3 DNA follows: TGCGCCAGCAGCTTGATGGGGGGCCGGGGAGATACGCAGTATTTT. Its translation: CASSLMGGRGDTQYF.

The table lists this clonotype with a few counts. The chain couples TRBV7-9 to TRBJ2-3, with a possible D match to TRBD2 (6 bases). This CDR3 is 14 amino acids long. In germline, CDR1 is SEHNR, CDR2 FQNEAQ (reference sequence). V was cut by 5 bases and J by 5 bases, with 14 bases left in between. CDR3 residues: CASSPDYAVDTQYF. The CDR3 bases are TGTGCCAGCAGCCCGGACTACGCTGTAGATACGCAGTATTTT.

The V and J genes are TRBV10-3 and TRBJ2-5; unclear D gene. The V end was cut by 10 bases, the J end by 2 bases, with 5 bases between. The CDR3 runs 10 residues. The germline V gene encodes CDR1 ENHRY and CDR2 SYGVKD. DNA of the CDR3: TGTGCCACCCGGCAAGAGACCCAGTACTTC. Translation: CATRQETQYF.

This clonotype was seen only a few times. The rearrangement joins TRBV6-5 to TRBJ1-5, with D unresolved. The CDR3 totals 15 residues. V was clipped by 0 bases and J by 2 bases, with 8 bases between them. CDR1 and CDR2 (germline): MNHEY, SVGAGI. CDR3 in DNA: TGTGCCAGCAGTTACTCACGGAGAGGCAATCAGCCCCAGCATTTT. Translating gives CASSYSRRGNQPQHF.

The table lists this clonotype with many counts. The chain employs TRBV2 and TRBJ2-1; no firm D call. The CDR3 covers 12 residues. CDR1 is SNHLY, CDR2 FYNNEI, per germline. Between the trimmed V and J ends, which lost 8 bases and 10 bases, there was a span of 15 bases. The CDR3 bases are TGTGCCAGCGTCGCCGATAACGTAGAGCAGTTCTTC. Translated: CASVADNVEQFF.

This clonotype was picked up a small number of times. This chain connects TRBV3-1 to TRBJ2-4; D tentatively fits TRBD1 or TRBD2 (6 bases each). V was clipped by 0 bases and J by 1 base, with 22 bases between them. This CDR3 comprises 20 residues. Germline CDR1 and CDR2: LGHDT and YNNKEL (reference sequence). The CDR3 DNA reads TGTGCCAGCAGCCAAGAAGCCAGAGGGGGGAAGGAACTTGCCAAAAACATTCAGTACTTC. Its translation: CASSQEARGGKELAKNIQYF.

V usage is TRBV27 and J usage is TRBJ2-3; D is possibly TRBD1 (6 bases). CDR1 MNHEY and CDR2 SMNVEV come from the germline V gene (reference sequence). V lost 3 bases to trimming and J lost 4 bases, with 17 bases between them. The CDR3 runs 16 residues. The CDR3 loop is CASSLGHLDGADTQYF. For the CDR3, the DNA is TGTGCCAGCAGTTTGGGACACCTAGATGGGGCAGATACGCAGTATTTT.

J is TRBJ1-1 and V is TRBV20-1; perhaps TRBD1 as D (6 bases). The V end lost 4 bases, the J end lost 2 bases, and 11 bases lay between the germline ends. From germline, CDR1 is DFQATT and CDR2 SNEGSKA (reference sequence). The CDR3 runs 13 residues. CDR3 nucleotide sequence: TGCAGTGCTACCTCGGGGGCAAACACTGAAGCTTTCTTT. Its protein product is CSATSGANTEAFF.

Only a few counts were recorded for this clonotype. CDR3 loop: CSVSSVRLGDTQYF. DNA of the CDR3: TGCAGCGTTTCCTCGGTGAGACTGGGAGATACGCAGTATTTT. The rearrangement joins TRBV29-1 to TRBJ2-3, with D unresolved. The V gene lost 5 bases and the J gene lost 5 bases, with 17 bases spanning the gap. From germline, CDR1 is SQVTM and CDR2 ANQGSEA. This CDR3 is 14 amino acids long.

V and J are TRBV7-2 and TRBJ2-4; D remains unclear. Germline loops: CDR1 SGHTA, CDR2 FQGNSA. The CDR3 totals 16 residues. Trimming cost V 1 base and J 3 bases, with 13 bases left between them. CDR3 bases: TGTGCCAGCAGCTTAGATGTTAGGGCCGGCAAAAACATTCAGTACTTC. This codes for CASSLDVRAGKNIQYF. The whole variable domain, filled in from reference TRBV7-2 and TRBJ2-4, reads GAGVSQSPSNKVTEKGKDVELRCDPISGHTALYWYRQSLGQGLEFLIYFQGNSAPDKSGLPSDRFSAERTGGSVSTLTIQRTQQEDSAVYLCASSLDVRAGKNIQYFGAGTRLSVL.

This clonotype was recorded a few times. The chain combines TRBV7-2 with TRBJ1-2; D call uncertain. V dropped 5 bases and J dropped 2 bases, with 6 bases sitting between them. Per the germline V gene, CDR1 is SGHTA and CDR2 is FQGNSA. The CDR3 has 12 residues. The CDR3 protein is CASSPTNYGYTF. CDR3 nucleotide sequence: TGTGCCAGCAGCCCGACCAACTATGGCTACACCTTC. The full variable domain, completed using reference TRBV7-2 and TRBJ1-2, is GAGVSQSPSNKVTEKGKDVELRCDPISGHTALYWYRQSLGQGLEFLIYFQGNSAPDKSGLPSDRFSAERTGGSVSTLTIQRTQQEDSAVYLCASSPTNYGYTFGSGTRLTVV.

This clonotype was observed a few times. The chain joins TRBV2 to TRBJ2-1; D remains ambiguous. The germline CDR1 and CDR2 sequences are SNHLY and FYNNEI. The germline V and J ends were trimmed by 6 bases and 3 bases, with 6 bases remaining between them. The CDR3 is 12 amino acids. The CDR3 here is CASSGYYNEQFF. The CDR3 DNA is TGTGCCAGCAGCGGATACTACAATGAGCAGTTCTTC.

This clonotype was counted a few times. In DNA, the CDR3 is TGTGCCAGCAGCCGTATGGGGGGCACAGATACGCAGTATTTT. Amino acid sequence: CASSRMGGTDTQYF. The V call is TRBV7-2, the J call TRBJ2-3, with D tentatively TRBD1 or TRBD2 (5 bases each). Germline lookup yields CDR1 SGHTA and CDR2 FQGNSA. CDR3 length equals 14 residues. V dropped 5 bases and J dropped 1 base, with 10 bases sitting between them.

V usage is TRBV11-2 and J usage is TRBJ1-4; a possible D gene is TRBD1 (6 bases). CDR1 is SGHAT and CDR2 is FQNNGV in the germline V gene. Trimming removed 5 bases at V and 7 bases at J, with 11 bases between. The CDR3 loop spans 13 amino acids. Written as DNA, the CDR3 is TGTGCCAGCAGCCAGGGGTCCGGTGAAAAACTGTTTTTT. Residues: CASSQGSGEKLFF.

The CDR3 nucleotides read TGCGCCAGCAGCTTGGATGGGACAGGGAACAACGCGCGAGGCTACACCTTC. This gives the protein CASSLDGTGNNARGYTF. The chain has TRBV5-1 and TRBJ1-2, with 9 bases that match TRBD1. The CDR3 covers 17 residues. Per germline, CDR1 SGHRS and CDR2 YFSETQ. The V and J ends lost 0 bases and 8 bases, in that order; junction bases with no gene match: 14.

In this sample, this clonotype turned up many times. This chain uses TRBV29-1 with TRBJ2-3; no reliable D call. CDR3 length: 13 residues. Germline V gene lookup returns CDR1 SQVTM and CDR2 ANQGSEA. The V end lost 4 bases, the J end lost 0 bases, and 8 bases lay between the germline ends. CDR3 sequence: CSVGAASTDTQYF. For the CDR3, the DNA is TGCAGCGTTGGGGCAGCTAGCACAGATACGCAGTATTTT.

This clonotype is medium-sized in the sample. In DNA, the CDR3 is TGTGCCAGCAGTTTGCGGGGCGCGGGGTACAATGAGCAGTTCTTC. Its protein product is CASSLRGAGYNEQFF. V and J are TRBV28 and TRBJ2-1, with a possible D match to TRBD2 (6 bases). V lost 3 bases to trimming and J lost 4 bases, with 13 bases between them. The germline V gene has CDR1 MDHEN and CDR2 SYDVKM. CDR3 length: 15 amino acids.

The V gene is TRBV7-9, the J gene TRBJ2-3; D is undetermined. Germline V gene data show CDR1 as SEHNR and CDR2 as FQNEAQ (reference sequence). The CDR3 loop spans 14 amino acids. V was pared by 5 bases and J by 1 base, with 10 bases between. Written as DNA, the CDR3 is TGTGCCAGCAGCCTCTCGGACGGCACAGATACGCAGTATTTT. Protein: CASSLSDGTDTQYF.

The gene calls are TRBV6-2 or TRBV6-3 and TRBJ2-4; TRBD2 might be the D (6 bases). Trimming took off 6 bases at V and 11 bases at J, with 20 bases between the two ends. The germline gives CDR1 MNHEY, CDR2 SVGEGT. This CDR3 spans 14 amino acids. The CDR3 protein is CASRTYPLGGFQYF. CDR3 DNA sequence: TGTGCCAGCAGGACCTATCCCCTGGGAGGCTTTCAGTACTTC.

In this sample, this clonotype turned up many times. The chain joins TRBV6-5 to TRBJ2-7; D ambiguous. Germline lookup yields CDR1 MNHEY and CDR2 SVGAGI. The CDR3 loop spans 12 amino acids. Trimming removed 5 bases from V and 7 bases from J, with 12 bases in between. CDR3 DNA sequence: TGTGCCAGCAGTAACCCCTTTCGGGAGCAGTACTTC. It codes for CASSNPFREQYF.